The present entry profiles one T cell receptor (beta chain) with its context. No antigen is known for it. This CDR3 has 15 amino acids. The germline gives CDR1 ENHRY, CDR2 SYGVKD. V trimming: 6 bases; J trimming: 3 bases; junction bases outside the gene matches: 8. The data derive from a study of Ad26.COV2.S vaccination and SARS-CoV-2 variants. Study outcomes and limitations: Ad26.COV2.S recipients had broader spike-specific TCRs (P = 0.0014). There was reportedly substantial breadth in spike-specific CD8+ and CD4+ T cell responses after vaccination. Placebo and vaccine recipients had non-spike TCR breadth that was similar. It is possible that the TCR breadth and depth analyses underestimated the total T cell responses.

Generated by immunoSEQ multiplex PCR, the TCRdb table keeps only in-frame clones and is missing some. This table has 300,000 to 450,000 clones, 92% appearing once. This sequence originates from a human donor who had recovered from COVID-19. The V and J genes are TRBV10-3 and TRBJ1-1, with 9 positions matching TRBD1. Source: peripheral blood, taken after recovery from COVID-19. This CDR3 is CAISNRGRVDTEAFF. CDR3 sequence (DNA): TGTGCCATCAGCAACAGGGGGCGAGTTGACACTGAAGCTTTCTTT.